The sample holds a few counts of the clone carrying this T cell receptor beta chain. The antigen remains undetermined. Per germline, CDR1 SNHLY and CDR2 FYNNEI. The CDR3 extends over 13 amino acids. V shed 6 bases and J shed 10 bases, with 13 bases lying between them. This entry is derived from a study of T-cell memory formation after mild COVID-19. Points from the study as a whole: There was no confirmation that second-wave clones peaking on day 37 were SARS-CoV-2 specific. Contracting clones from day 15 to 85 had balanced CD4/CD8; later expanders favoured CD4+. Of the contracting clones, CD4+ ones lay mainly in CM and EM, and CD8+ ones in EMRA.

5'RACE with constant-segment primers yielded barcoded, UMI-tagged TCR alpha and TCR beta cDNA libraries. TCRdb reprocessed the 5' RACE reads via MiXCR and lists one record per CDR3 protein. The repertoire holds about 180,000 distinct CDR3 sequences, with approximately 17% as singletons. The sequencing sample was made of PBMCs or a T cell subset sorted from them (not recorded which). The J gene is TRBJ1-6, the V gene TRBV2, with a possible D match to TRBD1 (5 bases). The clonotype originates from a man younger than 35 who had mild COVID-19 (a few samples of this study predate the infection). Cell type and time point are not known. The CDR3 DNA reads TGTGCCAGCAGAGAACAGGTAGCCTCACCCCTCCACTTT. Amino acids: CASREQVASPLHF.